This entry is about one T cell receptor beta chain. J gave up 11 bases and V 6 bases, and 13 bases lay outside the gene matches. Germline CDR1 MDHEN, CDR2 SYDVKM. This CDR3 contains 14 residues. Clones were sequenced by immunoSEQ multiplex PCR, and TCRdb holds only the in-frame ones, with some missing. The data hold tens of thousands of clones, with approximately 95% observed a single time. This entry comes from a study of technical replicates of blood from several donors. The chain links TRBV28 to TRBJ1-1, with TRBD1 identical over 9 bases. The sequenced sample consisted of T cells isolated from PBMCs. The sequence came from a human donor in good health. The DNA of the CDR3 is TGTGCCAGCAGCCTTCGGGACAGGGTAATTCAGGCTTTCTTT. It specifies CASSLRDRVIQAFF.